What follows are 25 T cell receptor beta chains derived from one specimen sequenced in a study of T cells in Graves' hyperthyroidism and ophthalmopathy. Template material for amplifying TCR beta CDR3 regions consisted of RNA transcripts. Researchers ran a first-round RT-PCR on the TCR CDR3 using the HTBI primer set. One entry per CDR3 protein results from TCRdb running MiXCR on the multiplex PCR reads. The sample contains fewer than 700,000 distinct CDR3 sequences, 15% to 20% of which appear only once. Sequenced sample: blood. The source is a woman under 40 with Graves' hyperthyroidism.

CDR3: CAWSQRGRTYNEQFF. The CDR3 region has the DNA TGTGCCTGGAGTCAACGCGGGAGAACCTACAATGAGCAGTTCTTC. This chain uses TRBV30 with TRBJ2-1; TRBD2 matches 7 bases. Germline V CDR1 and CDR2: GTSNPN, SVGIG (reference sequence). The CDR3 has 15 amino acids. V lost 2 bases, J lost 2 bases, and 6 bases stayed unmatched.

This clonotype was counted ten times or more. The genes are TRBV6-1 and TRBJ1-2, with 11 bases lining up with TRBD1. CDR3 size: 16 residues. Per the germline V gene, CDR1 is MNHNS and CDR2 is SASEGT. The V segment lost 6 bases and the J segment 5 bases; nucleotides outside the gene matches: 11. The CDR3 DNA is TGTGCCAGCAGGCGGACAGGGGGCCTCTCCGGGTATGGCTACACCTTC. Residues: CASRRTGGLSGYGYTF.

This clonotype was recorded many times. The DNA of the CDR3 is TGTGCCAGCAGCCCCCAGCGAGAGGAGGGGAGGGCAGAGACCCAGTACTTC. This translates into CASSPQREEGRAETQYF. The V gene is TRBV7-3, the J gene TRBJ2-5; TRBD2 aligns across 7 bases. From germline, CDR1 is SGHTA and CDR2 FQGTGA. The J segment lost 4 bases and the V segment lost 5 bases, leaving 16 bases of the junction unmatched. The CDR3 consists of 17 residues.

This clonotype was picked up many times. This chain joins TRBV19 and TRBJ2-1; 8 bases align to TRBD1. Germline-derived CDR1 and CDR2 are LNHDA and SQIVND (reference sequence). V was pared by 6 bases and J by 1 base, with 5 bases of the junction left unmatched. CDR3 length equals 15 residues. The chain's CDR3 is CASSHGQGSYNEQFF. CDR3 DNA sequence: TGTGCCAGTAGCCATGGACAGGGATCCTACAATGAGCAGTTCTTC. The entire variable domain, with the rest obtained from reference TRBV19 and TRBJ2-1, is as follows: DGGITQSPKYLFRKEGQNVTLSCEQNLNHDAMYWYRQDPGQGLRLIYYSQIVNDFQKGDIAEGYSVSREKKESFPLTVTSAQKNPTAFYLCASSHGQGSYNEQFFGPGTRLTVL.

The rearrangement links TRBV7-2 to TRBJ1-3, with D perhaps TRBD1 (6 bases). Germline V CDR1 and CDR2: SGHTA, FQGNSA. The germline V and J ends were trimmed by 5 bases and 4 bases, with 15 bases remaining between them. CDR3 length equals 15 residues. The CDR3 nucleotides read TGTGCCAGCAGCACTGGAACAGGGCTCGGAAACACCATATATTTT. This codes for CASSTGTGLGNTIYF.

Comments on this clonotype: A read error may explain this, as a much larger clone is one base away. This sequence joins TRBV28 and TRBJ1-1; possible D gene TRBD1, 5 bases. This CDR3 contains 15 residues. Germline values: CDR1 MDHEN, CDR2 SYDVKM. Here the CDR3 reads CASSLSARVGTEALF. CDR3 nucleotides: TGTGCCAGCAGTTTGTCGGCCAGGGTTGGCACTGAAGCTCTCTTT.

CDR3 region: CASLQPGQDTQYF. In DNA form, the CDR3 reads TGTGCCAGCCTCCAGCCGGGCCAAGATACGCAGTATTTT. The chain combines TRBV7-9 with TRBJ2-3; D gene uncertain. In germline, CDR1 is SEHNR, CDR2 FQNEAQ (reference sequence). The CDR3 has 13 amino acids. V was cut by 8 bases and J by 5 bases, with 14 bases left in between.

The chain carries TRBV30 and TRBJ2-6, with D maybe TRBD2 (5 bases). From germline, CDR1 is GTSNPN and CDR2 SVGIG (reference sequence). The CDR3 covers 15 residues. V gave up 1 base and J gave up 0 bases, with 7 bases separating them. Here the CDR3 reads CAWSDGVSGANVLTF. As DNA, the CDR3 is TGTGCCTGGAGTGACGGGGTCTCTGGGGCCAACGTCCTGACTTTC.

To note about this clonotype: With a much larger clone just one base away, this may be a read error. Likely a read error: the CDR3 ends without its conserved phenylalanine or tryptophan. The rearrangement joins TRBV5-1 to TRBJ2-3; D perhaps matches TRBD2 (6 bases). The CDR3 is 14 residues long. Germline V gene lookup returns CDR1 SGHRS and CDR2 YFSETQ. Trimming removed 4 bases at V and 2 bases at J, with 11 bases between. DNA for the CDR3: TGCGCCAGCAGCCTGGACTACCCCACAGATACGCAGTATCTT. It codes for CASSLDYPTDTQYL.

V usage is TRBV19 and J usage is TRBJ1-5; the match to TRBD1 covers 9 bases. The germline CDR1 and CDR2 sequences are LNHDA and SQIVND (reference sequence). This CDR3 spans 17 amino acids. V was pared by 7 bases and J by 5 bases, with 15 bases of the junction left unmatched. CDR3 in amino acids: CASKARGQGQIDQPQHF. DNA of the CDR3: TGTGCCAGTAAAGCTAGGGGACAGGGACAGATAGATCAGCCCCAGCATTTT.

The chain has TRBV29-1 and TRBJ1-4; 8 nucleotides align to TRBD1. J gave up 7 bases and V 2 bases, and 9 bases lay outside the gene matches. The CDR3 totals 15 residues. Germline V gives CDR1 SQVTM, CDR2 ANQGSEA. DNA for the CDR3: TGCAGCGTTGAAAGTTCAGGGGGCGGAACTGAAAAACTGTTTTTT. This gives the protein CSVESSGGGTEKLFF. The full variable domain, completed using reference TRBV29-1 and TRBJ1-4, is SAVISQKPSRDICQRGTSLTIQCQVDSQVTMMFWYRQQPGQSLTLIATANQGSEATYESGFVIDKFPISRPNLTFSTLTVSNMSPEDSSIYLCSVESSGGGTEKLFFGSGTQLSVL.

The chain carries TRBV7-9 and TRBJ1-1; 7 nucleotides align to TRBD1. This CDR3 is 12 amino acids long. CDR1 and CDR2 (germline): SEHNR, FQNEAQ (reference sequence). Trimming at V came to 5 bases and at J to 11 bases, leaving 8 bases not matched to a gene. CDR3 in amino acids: CASSKGAEGAFF. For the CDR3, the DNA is TGTGCCAGCAGCAAGGGGGCCGAGGGTGCTTTCTTT.

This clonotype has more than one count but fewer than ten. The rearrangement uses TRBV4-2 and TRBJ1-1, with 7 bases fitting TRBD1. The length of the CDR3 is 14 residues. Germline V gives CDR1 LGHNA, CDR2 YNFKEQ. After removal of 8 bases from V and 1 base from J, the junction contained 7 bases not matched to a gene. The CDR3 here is CASQKTGPNTEAFF. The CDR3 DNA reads TGTGCCAGCCAGAAGACAGGGCCGAACACTGAAGCTTTCTTT.

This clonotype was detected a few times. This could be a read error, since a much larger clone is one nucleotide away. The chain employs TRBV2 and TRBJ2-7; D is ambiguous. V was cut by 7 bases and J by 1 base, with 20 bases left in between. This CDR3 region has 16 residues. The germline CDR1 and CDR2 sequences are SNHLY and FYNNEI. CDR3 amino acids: CASTSFDIAFSYEQYF. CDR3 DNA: TGTGCCAGCACTTCCTTCGACATAGCTTTTTCCTACGAGCAGTACTTC.

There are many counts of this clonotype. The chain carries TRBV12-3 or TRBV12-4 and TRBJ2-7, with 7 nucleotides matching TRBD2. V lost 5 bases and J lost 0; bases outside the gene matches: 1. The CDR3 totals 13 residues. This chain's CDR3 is CASSQRGSYEQYF. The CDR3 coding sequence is TGTGCCAGCAGTCAGCGGGGCTCCTACGAGCAGTACTTC.

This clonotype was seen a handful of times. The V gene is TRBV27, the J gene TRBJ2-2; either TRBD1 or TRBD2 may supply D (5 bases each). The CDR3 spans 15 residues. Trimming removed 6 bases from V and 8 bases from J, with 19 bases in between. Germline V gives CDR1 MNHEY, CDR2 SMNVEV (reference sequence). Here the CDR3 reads CASSPPGRVTGELFF. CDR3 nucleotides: TGTGCCAGCAGCCCCCCGGGACGCGTCACGGGGGAGCTGTTTTTT.

The CDR3 sequence is CASSLSAGYNEQFF. Here the CDR3 DNA reads TGTGCCAGCAGCTTATCGGCGGGGTACAATGAGCAGTTCTTC. The chain recombines TRBV6-5 with TRBJ2-1, with a tentative D call TRBD2 (6 bases). Trimming cost V 6 bases and J 4 bases, with 13 bases left between them. CDR3 length equals 14 residues. From germline, CDR1 is MNHEY and CDR2 SVGAGI.

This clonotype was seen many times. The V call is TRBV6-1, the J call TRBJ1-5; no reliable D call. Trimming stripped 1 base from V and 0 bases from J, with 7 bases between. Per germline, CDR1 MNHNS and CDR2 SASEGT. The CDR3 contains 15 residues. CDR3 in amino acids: CASSEGSYSNQPQHF. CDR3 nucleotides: TGTGCCAGCAGTGAAGGATCTTATAGCAATCAGCCCCAGCATTTT.

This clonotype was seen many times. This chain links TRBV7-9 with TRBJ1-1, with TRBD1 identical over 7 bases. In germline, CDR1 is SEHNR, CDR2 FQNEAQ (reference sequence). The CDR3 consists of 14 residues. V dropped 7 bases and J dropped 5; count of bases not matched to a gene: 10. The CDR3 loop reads CASIPQGRRTEAFF. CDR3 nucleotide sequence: TGTGCCAGCATACCACAGGGGAGGAGGACTGAAGCTTTCTTT.

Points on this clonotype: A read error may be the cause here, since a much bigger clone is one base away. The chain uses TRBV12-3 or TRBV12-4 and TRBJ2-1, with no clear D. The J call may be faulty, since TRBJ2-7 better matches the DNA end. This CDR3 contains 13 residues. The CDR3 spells CASSLNFGNEQYF. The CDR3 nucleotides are TGTGCCAGCAGTTTGAACTTCGGCAATGAGCAGTACTTC.

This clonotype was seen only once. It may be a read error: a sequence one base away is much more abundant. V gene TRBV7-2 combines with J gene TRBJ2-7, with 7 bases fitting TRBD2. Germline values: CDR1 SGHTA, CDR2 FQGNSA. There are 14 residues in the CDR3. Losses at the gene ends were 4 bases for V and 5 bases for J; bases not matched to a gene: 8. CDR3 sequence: CASSSRTSIHEQYF. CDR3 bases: TGTGCCAGCAGCTCCAGGACTAGTATCCACGAGCAGTACTTC.

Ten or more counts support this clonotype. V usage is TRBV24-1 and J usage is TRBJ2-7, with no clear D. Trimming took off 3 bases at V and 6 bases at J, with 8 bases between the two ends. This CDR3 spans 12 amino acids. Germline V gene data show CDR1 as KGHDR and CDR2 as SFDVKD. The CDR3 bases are TGTGCCACCAGTGATCCTGGACGCGAGCAGTACTTC. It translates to CATSDPGREQYF.

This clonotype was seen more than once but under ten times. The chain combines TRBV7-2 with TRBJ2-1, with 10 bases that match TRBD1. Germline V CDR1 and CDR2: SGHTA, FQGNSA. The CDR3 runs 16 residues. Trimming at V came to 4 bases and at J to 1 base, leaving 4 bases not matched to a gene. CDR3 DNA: TGTGCCAGCAGCTCCAGGACAGGGGGTTCCTACAATGAGCAGTTCTTC. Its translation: CASSSRTGGSYNEQFF.

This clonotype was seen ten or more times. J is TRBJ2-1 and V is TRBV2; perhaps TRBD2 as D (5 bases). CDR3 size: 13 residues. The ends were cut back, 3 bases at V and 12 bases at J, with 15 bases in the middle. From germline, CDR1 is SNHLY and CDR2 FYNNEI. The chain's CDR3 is CASSEARWTGQFF. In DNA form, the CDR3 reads TGTGCCAGCAGTGAGGCCAGGTGGACTGGGCAGTTCTTC. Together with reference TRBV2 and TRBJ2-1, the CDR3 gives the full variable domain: EPEVTQTPSHQVTQMGQEVILRCVPISNHLYFYWYRQILGQKVEFLVSFYNNEISEKSEIFDDQFSVERPDGSNFTLKIRSTKLEDSAMYFCASSEARWTGQFFGPGTRLTVL.

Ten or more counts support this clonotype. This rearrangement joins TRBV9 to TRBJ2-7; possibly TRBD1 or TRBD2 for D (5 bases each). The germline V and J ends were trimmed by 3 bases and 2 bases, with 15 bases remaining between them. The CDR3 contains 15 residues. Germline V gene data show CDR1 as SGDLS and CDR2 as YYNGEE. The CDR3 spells CASSAGRIPTYEQYF. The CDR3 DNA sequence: TGTGCCAGCAGCGCGGGACGGATCCCTACCTACGAGCAGTACTTC.